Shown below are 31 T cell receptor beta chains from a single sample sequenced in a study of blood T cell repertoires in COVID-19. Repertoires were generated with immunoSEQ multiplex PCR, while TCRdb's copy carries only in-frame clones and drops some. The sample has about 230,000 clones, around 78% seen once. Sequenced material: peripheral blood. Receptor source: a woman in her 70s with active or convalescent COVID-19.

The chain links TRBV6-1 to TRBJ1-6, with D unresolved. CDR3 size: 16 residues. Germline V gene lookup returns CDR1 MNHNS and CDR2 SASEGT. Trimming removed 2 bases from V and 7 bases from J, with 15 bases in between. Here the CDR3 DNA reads TGTGCCAGCAGTGAATTTTTTAACGGTCCAAATTCACCCCTCCACTTT. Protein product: CASSEFFNGPNSPLHF.

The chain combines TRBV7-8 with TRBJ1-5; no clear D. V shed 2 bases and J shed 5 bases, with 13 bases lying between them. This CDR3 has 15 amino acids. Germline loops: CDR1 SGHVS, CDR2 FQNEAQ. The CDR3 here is CASSLSGLLDQPQHF. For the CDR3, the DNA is TGTGCCAGCAGCTTATCAGGTCTACTCGATCAGCCCCAGCATTTT.

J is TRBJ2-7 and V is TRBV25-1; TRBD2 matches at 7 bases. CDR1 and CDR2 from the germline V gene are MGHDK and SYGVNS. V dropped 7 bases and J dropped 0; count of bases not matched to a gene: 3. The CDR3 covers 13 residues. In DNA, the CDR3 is TGTGCCAGCACCCCGGGGGGCTCCTACGAGCAGTACTTC. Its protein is CASTPGGSYEQYF.

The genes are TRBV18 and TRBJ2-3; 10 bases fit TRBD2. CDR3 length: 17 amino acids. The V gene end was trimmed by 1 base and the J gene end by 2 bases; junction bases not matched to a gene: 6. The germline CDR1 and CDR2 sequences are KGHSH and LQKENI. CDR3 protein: CASSPQASGSNTDTQYF. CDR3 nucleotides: TGTGCCAGCTCACCACAAGCTAGCGGGAGCAACACAGATACGCAGTATTTT.

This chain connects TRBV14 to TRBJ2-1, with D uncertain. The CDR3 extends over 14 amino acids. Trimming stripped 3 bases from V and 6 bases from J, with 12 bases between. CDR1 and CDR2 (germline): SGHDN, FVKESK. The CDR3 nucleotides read TGTGCCAGCAGCCACGCCGCGTATGCCAATGAGCAGTTCTTC. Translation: CASSHAAYANEQFF.

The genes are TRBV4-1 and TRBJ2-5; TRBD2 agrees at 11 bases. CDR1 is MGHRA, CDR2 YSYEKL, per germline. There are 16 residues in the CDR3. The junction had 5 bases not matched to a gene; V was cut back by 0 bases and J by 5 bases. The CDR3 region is CASSQDKGLAVETQYF. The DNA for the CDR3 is TGCGCCAGCAGCCAAGACAAGGGACTAGCGGTGGAGACCCAGTACTTC.

The CDR3 DNA follows: TGCAGCGTTGACGGGAGAGGGGACAAAAACATTCAGTACTTC. Its protein is CSVDGRGDKNIQYF. The chain combines TRBV29-1 with TRBJ2-4; maybe TRBD2 (6 bases). The germline V gene encodes CDR1 SQVTM and CDR2 ANQGSEA. The V and J ends lost 3 bases and 3 bases respectively, with 12 bases between them. The CDR3 is made up of 14 amino acids.

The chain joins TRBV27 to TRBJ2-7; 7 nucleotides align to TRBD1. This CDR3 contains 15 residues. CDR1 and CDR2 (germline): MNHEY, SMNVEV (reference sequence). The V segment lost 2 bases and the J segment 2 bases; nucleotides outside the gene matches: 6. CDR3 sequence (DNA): TGTGCCAGCAGTTTACACGGACAGGCCGCCTACGAGCAGTACTTC. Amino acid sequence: CASSLHGQAAYEQYF.

Here the CDR3 DNA reads TGTGCCAGCAGCCGAACCTCGGGTGTAGCAGAGACCCAGTACTTC. The encoded protein is CASSRTSGVAETQYF. This chain links TRBV11-2 with TRBJ2-5; D gene ambiguous. Germline assignment: CDR1 SGHAT and CDR2 FQNNGV. The CDR3 length is 15 residues. V was trimmed by 5 bases and J by 4 bases, leaving 17 bases between them.

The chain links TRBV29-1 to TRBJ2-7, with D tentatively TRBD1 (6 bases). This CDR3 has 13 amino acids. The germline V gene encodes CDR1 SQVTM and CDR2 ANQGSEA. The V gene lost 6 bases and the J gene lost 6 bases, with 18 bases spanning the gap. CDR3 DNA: TGCAGCGTCAGGGGTTCGGCGGGTGGCGAGCAGTACTTC. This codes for CSVRGSAGGEQYF.

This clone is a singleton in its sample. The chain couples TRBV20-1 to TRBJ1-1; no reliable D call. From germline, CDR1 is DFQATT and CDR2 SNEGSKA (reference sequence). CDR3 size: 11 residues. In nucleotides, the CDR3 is TGCAGCTATGTGGAGGACACTGAAGCTTTCTTT. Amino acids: CSYVEDTEAFF.

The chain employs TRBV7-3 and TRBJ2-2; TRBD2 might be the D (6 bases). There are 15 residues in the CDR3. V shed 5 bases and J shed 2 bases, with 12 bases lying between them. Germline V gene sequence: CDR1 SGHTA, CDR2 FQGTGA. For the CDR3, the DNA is TGTGCCAGCAGCGCTTCCGGGAGCAACACCGGGGAGCTGTTTTTT. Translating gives CASSASGSNTGELFF.

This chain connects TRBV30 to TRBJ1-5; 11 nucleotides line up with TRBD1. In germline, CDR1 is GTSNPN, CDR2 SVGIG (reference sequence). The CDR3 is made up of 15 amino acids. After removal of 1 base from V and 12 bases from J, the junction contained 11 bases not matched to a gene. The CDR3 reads CAWSGAGQGALLQHF. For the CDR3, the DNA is TGTGCCTGGAGTGGGGCCGGACAGGGGGCCTTGCTCCAGCATTTT.

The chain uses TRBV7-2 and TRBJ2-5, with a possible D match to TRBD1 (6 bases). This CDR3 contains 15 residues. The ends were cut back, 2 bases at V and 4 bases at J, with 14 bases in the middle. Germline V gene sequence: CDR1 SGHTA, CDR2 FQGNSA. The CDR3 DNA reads TGTGCCAGCAGCTTACGCGGACAGATGGGAGAGACCCAGTACTTC. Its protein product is CASSLRGQMGETQYF.

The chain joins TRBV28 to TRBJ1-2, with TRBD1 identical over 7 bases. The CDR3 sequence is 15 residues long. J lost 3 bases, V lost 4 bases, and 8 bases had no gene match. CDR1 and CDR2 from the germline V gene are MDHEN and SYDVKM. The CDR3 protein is CASSSTRQGYYGYTF. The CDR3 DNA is TGTGCCAGCAGTTCCACCCGACAGGGATACTATGGCTACACCTTC.

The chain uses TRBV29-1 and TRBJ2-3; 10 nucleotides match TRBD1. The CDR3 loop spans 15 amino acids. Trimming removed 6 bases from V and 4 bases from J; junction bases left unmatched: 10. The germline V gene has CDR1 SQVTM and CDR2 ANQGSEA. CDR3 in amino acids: CSVQGGDRGPDTQYF. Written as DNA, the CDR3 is TGCAGCGTCCAAGGGGGGGACAGGGGCCCAGATACGCAGTATTTT.

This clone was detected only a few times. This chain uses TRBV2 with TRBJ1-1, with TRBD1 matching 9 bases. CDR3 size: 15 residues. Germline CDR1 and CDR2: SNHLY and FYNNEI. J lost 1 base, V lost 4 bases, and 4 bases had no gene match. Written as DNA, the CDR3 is TGTGCCAGCAGTGGACAGGGGGTAAAGAACACTGAAGCTTTCTTT. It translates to CASSGQGVKNTEAFF.

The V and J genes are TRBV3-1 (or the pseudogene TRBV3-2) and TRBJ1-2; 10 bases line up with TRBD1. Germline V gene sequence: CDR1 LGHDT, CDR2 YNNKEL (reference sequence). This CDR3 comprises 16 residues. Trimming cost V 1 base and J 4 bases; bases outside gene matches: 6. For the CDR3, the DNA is TGTGCCAGCAGCCAAGGAACCGGGACAGGGGTCTATGGCTACACCTTC. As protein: CASSQGTGTGVYGYTF.

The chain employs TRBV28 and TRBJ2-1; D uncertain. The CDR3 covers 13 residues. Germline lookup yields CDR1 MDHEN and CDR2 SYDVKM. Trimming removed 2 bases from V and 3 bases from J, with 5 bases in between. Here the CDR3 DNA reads TGTGCCAGCAGTTTAGAGGACTACAATGAGCAGTTCTTC. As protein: CASSLEDYNEQFF.

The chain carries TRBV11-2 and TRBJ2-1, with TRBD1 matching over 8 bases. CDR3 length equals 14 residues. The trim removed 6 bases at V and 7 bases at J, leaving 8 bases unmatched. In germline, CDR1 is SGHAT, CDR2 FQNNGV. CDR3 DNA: TGTGCCAGCAGGTCAGGGGGCCAGCATAATGAGCAGTTCTTC. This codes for CASRSGGQHNEQFF.

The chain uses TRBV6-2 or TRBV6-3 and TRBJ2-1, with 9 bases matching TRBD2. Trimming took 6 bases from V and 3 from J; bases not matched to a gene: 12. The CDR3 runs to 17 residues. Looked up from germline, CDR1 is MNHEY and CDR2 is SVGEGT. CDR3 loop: CASSPSGTQSLYNEQFF. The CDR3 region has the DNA TGTGCCAGCAGCCCTAGCGGGACCCAATCCCTCTACAATGAGCAGTTCTTC.

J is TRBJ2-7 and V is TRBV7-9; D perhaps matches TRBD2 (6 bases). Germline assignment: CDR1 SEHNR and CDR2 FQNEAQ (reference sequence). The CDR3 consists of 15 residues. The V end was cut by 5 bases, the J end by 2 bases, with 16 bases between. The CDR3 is CASSPRWGETYEQYF. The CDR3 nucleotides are TGTGCCAGCAGCCCCCGGTGGGGGGAGACCTACGAGCAGTACTTC. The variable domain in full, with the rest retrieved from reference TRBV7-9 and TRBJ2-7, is DTGVSQNPRHKITKRGQNVTFRCDPISEHNRLYWYRQTLGQGPEFLTYFQNEAQLEKSRLLSDRFSAERPKGSFSTLEIQRTEQGDSAMYLCASSPRWGETYEQYFGPGTRLTVT.

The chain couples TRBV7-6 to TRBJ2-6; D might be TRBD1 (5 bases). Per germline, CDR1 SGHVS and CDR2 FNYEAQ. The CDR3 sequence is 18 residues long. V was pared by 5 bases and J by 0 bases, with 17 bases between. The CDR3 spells CASSPFGARASGANVLTF. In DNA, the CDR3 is TGTGCCAGCAGCCCGTTTGGGGCTCGGGCCTCTGGGGCCAACGTCCTGACTTTC. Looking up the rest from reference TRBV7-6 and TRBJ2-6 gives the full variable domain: GAGVSQSPRYKVTKRGQDVALRCDPISGHVSLYWYRQALGQGPEFLTYFNYEAQQDKSGLPNDRFSAERPEGSISTLTIQRTEQRDSAMYRCASSPFGARASGANVLTFGAGSRLTVL.

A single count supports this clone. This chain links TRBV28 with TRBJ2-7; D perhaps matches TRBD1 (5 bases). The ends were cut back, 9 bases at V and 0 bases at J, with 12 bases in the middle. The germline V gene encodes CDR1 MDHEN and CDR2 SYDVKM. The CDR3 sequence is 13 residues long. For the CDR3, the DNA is TGTGCCAGTACTCTGGACACCTCCTACGAGCAGTACTTC. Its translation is CASTLDTSYEQYF. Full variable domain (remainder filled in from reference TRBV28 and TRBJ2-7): DVKVTQSSRYLVKRTGEKVFLECVQDMDHENMFWYRQDPGLGLRLIYFSYDVKMKEKGDIPEGYSVSREKKERFSLILESASTNQTSMYLCASTLDTSYEQYFGPGTRLTVT.

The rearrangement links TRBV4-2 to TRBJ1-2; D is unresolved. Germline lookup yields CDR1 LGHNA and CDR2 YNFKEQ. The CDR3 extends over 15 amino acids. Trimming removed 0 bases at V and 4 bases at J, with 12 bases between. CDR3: CASSQDFGETYGYTF. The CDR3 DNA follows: TGTGCCAGCAGCCAAGATTTCGGGGAGACCTATGGCTACACCTTC.

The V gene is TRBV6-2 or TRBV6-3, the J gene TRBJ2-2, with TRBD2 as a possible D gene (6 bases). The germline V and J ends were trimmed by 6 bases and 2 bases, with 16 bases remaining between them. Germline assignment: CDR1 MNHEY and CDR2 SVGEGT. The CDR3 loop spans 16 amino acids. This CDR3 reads CASSLYREKNTGELFF. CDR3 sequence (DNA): TGTGCCAGCAGCCTGTACCGGGAGAAAAACACCGGGGAGCTGTTTTTT.

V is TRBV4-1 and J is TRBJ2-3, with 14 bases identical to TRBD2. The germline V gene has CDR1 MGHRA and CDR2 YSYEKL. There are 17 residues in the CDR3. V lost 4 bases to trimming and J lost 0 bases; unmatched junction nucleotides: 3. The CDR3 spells CASSLGLAGGSTDTQYF. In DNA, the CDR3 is TGCGCCAGCAGCCTAGGACTAGCGGGGGGTAGCACAGATACGCAGTATTTT.

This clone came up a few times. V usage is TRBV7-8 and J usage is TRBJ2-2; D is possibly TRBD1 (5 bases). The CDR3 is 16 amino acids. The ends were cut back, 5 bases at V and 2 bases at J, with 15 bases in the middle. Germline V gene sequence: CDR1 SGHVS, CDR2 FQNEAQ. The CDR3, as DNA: TGTGCCAGCAGCCCCATTGGGGCTTCTAACACCGGGGAGCTGTTTTTT. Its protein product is CASSPIGASNTGELFF. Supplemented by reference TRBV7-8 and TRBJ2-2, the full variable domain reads GAGVSQSPRYKVAKRGQDVALRCDPISGHVSLFWYQQALGQGPEFLTYFQNEAQLDKSGLPSDRFFAERPEGSVSTLKIQRTQQEDSAVYLCASSPIGASNTGELFFGEGSRLTVL.

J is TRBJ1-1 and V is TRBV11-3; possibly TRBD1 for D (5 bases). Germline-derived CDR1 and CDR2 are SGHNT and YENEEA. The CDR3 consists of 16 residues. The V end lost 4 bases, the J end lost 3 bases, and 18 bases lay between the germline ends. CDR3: CASSSGGVRGDTEAFF. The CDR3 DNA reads TGTGCCAGCAGCTCAGGCGGGGTAAGGGGCGACACTGAAGCTTTCTTT.

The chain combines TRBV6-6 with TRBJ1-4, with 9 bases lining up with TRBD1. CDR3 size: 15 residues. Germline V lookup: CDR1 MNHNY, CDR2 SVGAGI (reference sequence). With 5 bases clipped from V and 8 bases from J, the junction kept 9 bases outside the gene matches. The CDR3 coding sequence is TGTGCCAGCAGTGACTACGGGACAGGGTCGGAAAAACTGTTTTTT. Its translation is CASSDYGTGSEKLFF.

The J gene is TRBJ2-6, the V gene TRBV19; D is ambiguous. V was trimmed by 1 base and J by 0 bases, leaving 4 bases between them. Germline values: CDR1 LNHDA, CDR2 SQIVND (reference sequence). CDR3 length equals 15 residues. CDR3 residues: CASSIVDSGANVLTF. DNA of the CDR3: TGTGCCAGTAGTATAGTAGACTCTGGGGCCAACGTCCTGACTTTC.